The rows below give T cell receptor beta chains drawn from one sample of a study of human T cells and chemical hapten exposure. TCRdb re-derived calls from the RACE reads in MiXCR, one entry per CDR3 protein. The sample consists of 360,000 or so distinct CDR3 sequences, nearly 6.5% of them appearing once. This specimen was whole blood, taken in connection with sensitization to the hapten diphenylcyclopropenone (DPC). These receptors all come from a woman aged 18-35 years with alopecia areata. Some clones in this sample may be carry-over from other donors' samples. Both conserved end residues are part of each CDR3. A D gene is named only where the DNA matches it firmly. Rows give clone size only sometimes, using once, few, many, or a class for an expanded clone.

clone_size	d_call	v_call	j_call	cdr3_nt	cdr3_aa
many	NA	TRBV7-2	TRBJ1-2	TGTGCCAGCAGCTTGTTAGGGGGAGATGGCTACACCTTC	CASSLLGGDGYTF
few	NA	TRBV5-1	TRBJ1-4	TGCGCCAGCAGCTTGGGTCCGAGGGGGACCGATGAAAAACTGTTTTTT	CASSLGPRGTDEKLFF
few	TRBD1	TRBV6-5	TRBJ2-3	TGTGCCAGCAGAAAAGGGACAGGGACAGCAGATACGCAGTATTTT	CASRKGTGTADTQYF
few	NA	TRBV28	TRBJ2-3	TGTGCCAGCAGTTTACCCGACAGACGCACAGATACGCAGTATTTT	CASSLPDRRTDTQYF
few	TRBD2	TRBV7-9	TRBJ2-3	TGTGCCAGCAGCTTGGGACTAGCGGGTGTAATCCCCTACCGTTATACGCAGTATTTT	CASSLGLAGVIPYRYTQYF
many	TRBD1	TRBV7-2	TRBJ1-5	TGTGCCAGCAGCTTAGTTAGACAGGGGGCTTCATGGAATCAGCCCCAGCATTTT	CASSLVRQGASWNQPQHF
NA	NA	TRBV12-3/TRBV12-4	TRBJ1-5	TGTGCCAGCAGTTTTGCAGAGAGGGGTCAGCCCCAGCATTTT	CASSFAERGQPQHF
NA	NA	TRBV12-3/TRBV12-4	TRBJ1-2	TGTGCCAGCAGCCTAACAGCGGGGCACTATGGCTACACCTTC	CASSLTAGHYGYTF
NA	NA	TRBV4-3	TRBJ1-2	TGCGCCAGCAGCCAAGACCGTCAGGAACCTAACTATGGCTACACCTTC	CASSQDRQEPNYGYTF
few	NA	TRBV27	TRBJ2-7	TGTGCCTCCACAGGAAACAGCCCCTACGAGCAGTACTTC	CASTGNSPYEQYF
many	NA	TRBV6-5	TRBJ1-1	TGTGCCAGCAGAGATTTTGCCGGGGACACTGAAGCTTTCTTT	CASRDFAGDTEAFF
many	NA	TRBV28	TRBJ2-3	TGTGCCAGCAGTTTATTAGGAGCAGATACGCAGTATTTT	CASSLLGADTQYF
NA	TRBD1	TRBV18	TRBJ1-5	TGTGCCAGCTCTCCAGCCGGGACAGGGCGCCATCAGCCCCAGCATTTT	CASSPAGTGRHQPQHF
NA	NA	TRBV4-1	TRBJ1-3	TGCGCCAGCAGGGTTCTTGCATCTGGAAACACCATATATTTT	CASRVLASGNTIYF
many	TRBD1	TRBV11-2	TRBJ1-5	TGTGCCAGCAGCGGGGGACAGTTTAGCAATCAGCCCCAGCATTTT	CASSGGQFSNQPQHF
many	NA	TRBV20-1	TRBJ1-2	TGCAGTGCTAGAGGGAGCGTAGGGTCTCCCGCGGATAACTATGGCTACACCTTC	CSARGSVGSPADNYGYTF
many	TRBD1	TRBV28	TRBJ1-2	TGTGCCAGCAGTCCCCGAGGACAGGGAAGGTGGAATGGCTACACCTTC	CASSPRGQGRWNGYTF
NA	NA	TRBV7-8	TRBJ1-1	TGTGCCAGCAGCTTCAGGGCGTCGAACACTGAAGCTTTCTTT	CASSFRASNTEAFF
many	NA	TRBV29-1	TRBJ1-5	TGCAGCGCCCAACAGGGTATCGATCAGCCCCAGCATTTT	CSAQQGIDQPQHF
NA	NA	TRBV3-1	TRBJ2-6	TGTGCCAGCAGCCAACCCGCCACTGGGGCCAACGTCCTGACTTTC	CASSQPATGANVLTF
NA	TRBD1	TRBV20-1	TRBJ2-3	TGCAGTGCTTGGGACAGAAGCACAGATACGCAGTATTTT	CSAWDRSTDTQYF
few	NA	TRBV20-1	TRBJ2-3	TGCAGTGCTAGTCGGTCAAGTAGCACAGATACGCAGTATTTT	CSASRSSSTDTQYF
many	NA	TRBV7-2	TRBJ1-6	TGTGCCAGCAGCCGGATCGGGACACTAAACAATTCACCCCTCCACTTT	CASSRIGTLNNSPLHF
many	TRBD1	TRBV6-1	TRBJ1-2	TGTGCCAGCCAGACAGGGGGCACTAACTATGGCTACACCTTC	CASQTGGTNYGYTF
many	NA	TRBV4-3	TRBJ2-6	TGCGCCAGCAGCCAAGAAGGACACTCTGGGGCCAACGTCCTGACTTTC	CASSQEGHSGANVLTF
few	NA	TRBV5-4	TRBJ1-2	TGTGCCAGCAGCTTTTCACAGGGAGCTAACTATGGCTACACCTTC	CASSFSQGANYGYTF
many	NA	TRBV20-1	TRBJ1-4	TGCAGTGCTAGAGAGCAGGGCGGGGGCCCTAAAAATGAAAAACTGTTTTTT	CSAREQGGGPKNEKLFF
many	NA	TRBV7-8	TRBJ1-2	TGTGCCAGCAGCTTCAGGGACGGGGATATGTATGGCTACACCTTC	CASSFRDGDMYGYTF
few	NA	TRBV28	TRBJ2-1	TGTGCCAGCAGTTCCCCAACAGGGAGCTCCTACAATGAGCAGTTCTTC	CASSSPTGSSYNEQFF
few	NA	TRBV15	TRBJ2-7	TGTGCCACCAGCAGAGATAGGGGGACCTACGAGCAGTACTTC	CATSRDRGTYEQYF
few	NA	TRBV9	TRBJ2-5	TGTGCCAGCAGCGTCTCAGGGGTCCAAGAGACCCAGTACTTC	CASSVSGVQETQYF
many	NA	TRBV27	TRBJ1-5	TGTGCCAGCAGTTTAATGGGGGGCGGCAATCAGCCCCAGCATTTT	CASSLMGGGNQPQHF
many	NA	TRBV20-1	TRBJ1-3	TGCAGTGCAAAGGCCACAGGGAAATCTGGAAACACCATATATTTT	CSAKATGKSGNTIYF
NA	NA	TRBV27	TRBJ2-4	TGTGCCAGCAGTCTCCTCGGCTCGGCACTCGGTCGGGGGAAAAACATTCAGTACTTC	CASSLLGSALGRGKNIQYF
few	NA	TRBV12-3/TRBV12-4	TRBJ2-6	TGTGCCAGCACTCGTTCGGGGGCTGGGGCCAACGTCCTGACTTTC	CASTRSGAGANVLTF
NA	NA	TRBV3-1	TRBJ2-7	TGTGCCAGCAGCCAAGAAGGGGGAGTTACCGCCTATGAGCAGTACTTC	CASSQEGGVTAYEQYF
NA	TRBD1	TRBV3-1	TRBJ2-7	TGTGCCAGCAGCCAAGATTTTGTGGGACAGGGCGGGCAGTACTTC	CASSQDFVGQGGQYF
many	TRBD1	TRBV12-3/TRBV12-4	TRBJ1-5	TGTGCCAGCACCACAGGACAGGAAAGGTCCCAGCATTTT	CASTTGQERSQHF
many	TRBD2	TRBV6-5	TRBJ2-3	TGTGCCAGCAAGCCTAGCGGGTCAGATACGCAGTATTTT	CASKPSGSDTQYF
NA	TRBD2	TRBV12-3/TRBV12-4	TRBJ2-3	TGTGCCAGCTGTTTCCCCGAGGGAGGGGCTAGCACAGATACGCAGTATTTT	CASCFPEGGASTDTQYF
few	TRBD1	TRBV5-1	TRBJ2-3	TGCGCCAGCAGCTTGTTACAGGGGGCCTCAGATACGCAGTATTTT	CASSLLQGASDTQYF
few	TRBD1	TRBV6-2/TRBV6-3	TRBJ1-2	TGTGCCAGCAGCGGCAGGGGACAGCTCAATGGCTACACCTTC	CASSGRGQLNGYTF
NA	NA	TRBV19	TRBJ2-5	TGTGCCAGTAGTCGCCCTGGTGCAGGGCAAAACCAAGAGACCCAGTACTTC	CASSRPGAGQNQETQYF
NA	NA	TRBV7-2	TRBJ1-5	TGTGCCAGCAGCTTGGGGCCGAGTTCGGATCAGCCCCAGCATTTT	CASSLGPSSDQPQHF
NA	TRBD2	TRBV10-3	TRBJ2-1	TGTGCCATCAGTCGTGGCGGGGGGGACAATGAGCAGTTCTTC	CAISRGGGDNEQFF
NA	NA	TRBV5-1	TRBJ2-5	TGCGCCAGCAGCCAAGGGTCGGGCCAAGAGACCCAGTACTTC	CASSQGSGQETQYF
NA	NA	TRBV6-5	TRBJ1-6	TGTGCCAGCAGAACAGGGTATAGAGATTCACCCCTCCACTTT	CASRTGYRDSPLHF
NA	TRBD1	TRBV7-3	TRBJ2-7	TGTGCCAGCAGCTCGGACAGGGTAGCCTACGAGCAGTACTTC	CASSSDRVAYEQYF
few	NA	TRBV11-2	TRBJ1-1	TGTGCCAGCAGCTTAGTAGGGGCCACTGAGGCTTTCTTT	CASSLVGATEAFF
NA	NA	TRBV20-1	TRBJ1-1	TGCAGTGCTAGAGATCCAAGGGGACTAGGTGAAGCTTTCTTT	CSARDPRGLGEAFF
few	TRBD2	TRBV12-3/TRBV12-4	TRBJ2-7	TGTGCCAGCAGACTAGCGGACGAGCAGTACTTC	CASRLADEQYF
many	NA	TRBV27	TRBJ2-5	TGTGCCAGCAGTGCGGGACAGACTTACCAAGAGACCCAGTACTTC	CASSAGQTYQETQYF